The 3 T cell receptor beta chains presented below share a single source sample, sequenced in a study of cytomegalovirus exposure and HLA in healthy donors. This PCR relied on a set of 60 Vbeta primers and 13 Jbeta primers. Method: immunoSEQ multiplex PCR; TCRdb's copy keeps in-frame clones and lacks some. The table records 100,000 or so clones, 60% to 80% of them present only once. The specimen sequenced was PBMCs. These receptors came from a man aged 50-60 years in good health and CMV-seropositive.

The rearrangement joins TRBV2 to TRBJ2-5; 10 bases are a match to TRBD2. The CDR3 is made up of 14 amino acids. Germline lookup yields CDR1 SNHLY and CDR2 FYNNEI. J gave up 3 bases and V 6 bases, and 4 bases lay outside the gene matches. The CDR3 DNA reads as TGTGCCAGCAGCGCCACTAGCGGGGAAGAGACCCAGTACTTC. Translating it yields CASSATSGEETQYF.

The chain couples TRBV29-1 to TRBJ1-1; TRBD1 matches at 8 bases. Per germline, CDR1 SQVTM and CDR2 ANQGSEA. Unmatched junction bases numbered 9, after V lost 6 bases and J lost 6 bases. There are 13 residues in the CDR3. CDR3 nucleotides: TGCAGCGTAGACGGACAGGGTGGAGCTGAAGCTTTCTTT. Amino acids: CSVDGQGGAEAFF. The full variable domain, with the rest looked up from reference TRBV29-1 and TRBJ1-1, is SAVISQKPSRDICQRGTSLTIQCQVDSQVTMMFWYRQQPGQSLTLIATANQGSEATYESGFVIDKFPISRPNLTFSTLTVSNMSPEDSSIYLCSVDGQGGAEAFFGQGTRLTVV.

This chain connects TRBV5-1 to TRBJ2-3; no clear D gene. Looked up from germline, CDR1 is SGHRS and CDR2 is YFSETQ. The CDR3 sequence is 15 residues long. V gave up 0 bases and J gave up 0 bases, with 8 bases separating them. The CDR3 is CASSLVATSTDTQYF. The CDR3 DNA is TGCGCCAGCAGCTTGGTCGCTACTAGCACAGATACGCAGTATTTT. The full variable domain, in which reference TRBV5-1 and TRBJ2-3 provide the parts outside the CDR3, is KAGVTQTPRYLIKTRGQQVTLSCSPISGHRSVSWYQQTPGQGLQFLFEYFSETQRNKGNFPGRFSGRQFSNSRSEMNVSTLELGDSALYLCASSLVATSTDTQYFGPGTRLTVL.